The 28 T cell receptor beta chains given below trace back to one sample, sequenced in a study of breast tumors, draining lymph nodes, adjacent tissues. TCRdb fed the multiplex PCR reads into MiXCR, producing one record per CDR3 protein. Among over 10,000 distinct CDR3 sequences listed, approximately 50% were seen once. Source material: tumor-adjacent breast tissue. The receptor source for this set is a female donor with breast cancer. Some clones in this sample may be carry-over from other donors' samples.

The V gene is TRBV20-1, the J gene TRBJ2-7; D might be TRBD1 (5 bases). V gave up 6 bases and J gave up 3 bases, with 9 bases separating them. Germline CDR1 DFQATT, CDR2 SNEGSKA (reference sequence). The CDR3 extends over 11 amino acids. This CDR3 reads CSAPGNYEQYF. The CDR3 bases are TGCAGTGCACCAGGGAACTACGAGCAGTACTTC.

The chain combines TRBV20-1 with TRBJ1-2, with a tentative D call TRBD1 (5 bases). The ends were cut back, 3 bases at V and 6 bases at J, with 11 bases in the middle. CDR1 and CDR2 (germline): DFQATT, SNEGSKA (reference sequence). The CDR3 covers 12 residues. The CDR3 DNA reads TGCAGTGCTAGGGGGCTACCAAATGGCTACACCTTC. It yields the protein CSARGLPNGYTF.

The rearrangement uses TRBV7-2 and TRBJ2-7; possible D gene TRBD1, 5 bases. The germline gives CDR1 SGHTA, CDR2 FQGNSA. The CDR3 spans 13 residues. V lost 1 base and J 7 bases, leaving 11 bases between the germline ends. The CDR3 DNA sequence: TGTGCCAGCAGCTTAGGAACCCCAGGGGAGCAGTACTTC. Translated, it gives CASSLGTPGEQYF.

This clonotype was counted many times. This sequence joins TRBV6-2 or TRBV6-3 and TRBJ2-2; 15 bases match TRBD2. Germline V gives CDR1 MNHEY, CDR2 SVGEGT. V shed 2 bases, J shed 4 bases, and the junction held 11 bases outside the gene matches. The CDR3 loop spans 20 amino acids. The DNA for the CDR3 is TGTGCCAGCAGTTACCGAACGAACCGGGGACTAGCGGGAGGCACCGGGGAGCTGTTTTTT. Its protein product is CASSYRTNRGLAGGTGELFF.

The V gene is TRBV5-4, the J gene TRBJ2-2, with a possible D match to TRBD1 (6 bases). Germline CDR1 SGHNT, CDR2 YYREEE (reference sequence). Trimming took 0 bases from V and 7 from J, leaving 10 bases between them. This CDR3 comprises 14 residues. CDR3 nucleotide sequence: TGTGCCAGCAGCTTGGACAGGGCTGTCGGGGAGCTGTTTTTT. The encoded protein is CASSLDRAVGELFF.

V gene TRBV9 combines with J gene TRBJ1-2; D is undetermined. Germline CDR1 and CDR2: SGDLS and YYNGEE. CDR3 length: 11 amino acids. V was clipped by 2 bases and J by 12 bases, with 11 bases between them. The CDR3 region is CASSVGVRHTF. As DNA, the CDR3 is TGTGCCAGCAGCGTGGGAGTGCGCCACACCTTC.

The chain couples TRBV5-1 to TRBJ1-3; the D is unclear. V was pared by 1 base and J by 4 bases, with 9 bases between. The CDR3 is 14 residues long. The germline V gene encodes CDR1 SGHRS and CDR2 YFSETQ. The CDR3 nucleotides are TGCGCCAGCAGCTTGTCACAGTACGGAAACACCATATATTTT. It encodes CASSLSQYGNTIYF.

In its sample, this clonotype was seen a few times. This chain uses TRBV7-6 with TRBJ1-3; a weak D match, TRBD1 (6 bases). The CDR3 runs to 16 residues. V lost 1 base to trimming and J lost 1 base, with 11 bases between them. Germline V gene lookup returns CDR1 SGHVS and CDR2 FNYEAQ. CDR3 nucleotide sequence: TGTGCCAGCAGCTTAGTGTTACAGGGTTCTGGAAACACCATATATTTT. Protein product: CASSLVLQGSGNTIYF.

This clonotype was counted at least ten times. One base away lies a much larger clone, so this may be a sequencing read error. This sequence joins TRBV20-1 and TRBJ2-1; the match to TRBD2 covers 11 bases. In germline, CDR1 is DFQATT, CDR2 SNEGSKA (reference sequence). The CDR3 totals 14 residues. The CDR3 reads CSAAGTSGYTEQFF. The CDR3 coding sequence is TGCAGTGCGGCCGGGACTAGCGGTTACACTGAGCAGTTCTTC.

About this clonotype: Relative to the germline gene, one junction end is altered; a read error may explain this. The genes are TRBV9 and TRBJ1-2; D unresolved. Germline loops: CDR1 SGDLS, CDR2 YYNGEE. CDR3 length: 14 residues. Here the CDR3 DNA reads TGTGCCAGCAGCTTGGACTGGGAGGTGGAAGGCTTCTCCTTC. As protein: CASSLDWEVEGFSF.

By share, this clonotype counts as medium-sized (0.01 to 0.1%). V is TRBV9 and J is TRBJ1-4; TRBD1 aligns across 8 bases. The CDR3 runs to 15 residues. Germline values: CDR1 SGDLS, CDR2 YYNGEE. The ends lost 4 bases at V and 7 bases at J; junction bases unmatched: 9. CDR3 sequence reads: CASSPGTGFLEKLFF. The CDR3 DNA reads as TGTGCCAGCAGCCCGGGGACAGGTTTCCTTGAAAAACTGTTTTTT.

The rearrangement uses TRBV18 and TRBJ1-4, with 9 bases lining up with TRBD1. Germline V gene lookup returns CDR1 KGHSH and CDR2 LQKENI. This CDR3 region has 16 residues. The V and J ends lost 1 base and 8 bases, in that order; junction bases with no gene match: 8. The CDR3 DNA reads as TGTGCCAGCTCACCACTTGCGACAGGGGGAGGAGAAAAACTGTTTTTT. This codes for CASSPLATGGGEKLFF. The variable domain in full, completed from reference TRBV18 and TRBJ1-4, reads NAGVMQNPRHLVRRRGQEARLRCSPMKGHSHVYWYRQLPEEGLKFMVYLQKENIIDESGMPKERFSAEFPKEGPSILRIQQVVRGDSAAYFCASSPLATGGGEKLFFGSGTQLSVL.

This sequence joins TRBV19 and TRBJ1-6; D is unresolved. Trimming removed 8 bases at V and 8 bases at J, with 7 bases between. The CDR3 runs to 11 residues. Per the germline V gene, CDR1 is LNHDA and CDR2 is SQIVND (reference sequence). This CDR3 reads CASGRDSPLHF. CDR3 bases: TGTGCCAGTGGTCGGGATTCACCCCTCCACTTT.

Points on this clonotype: At one end, the junction sequence differs from germline, possibly due to a read error. V usage is TRBV6-2 or TRBV6-3 and J usage is TRBJ1-2; TRBD1 aligns across 7 bases. The CDR3 runs to 15 residues. CDR1 and CDR2 from the germline V gene are MNHEY and SVGEGT. The CDR3 protein is CASSHSIATGNGYTF. The DNA for the CDR3 is TGTGCCAGCAGTCACTCGATTGCGACAGGGAACGGCTACACCTTC.

CDR3 loop: CSTPGLAYNEQFF. The CDR3 DNA is TGCAGCACTCCGGGACTAGCCTACAATGAGCAGTTCTTC. The rearrangement joins TRBV29-1 to TRBJ2-1, with TRBD2 matching 8 bases. V lost 8 bases and J lost 2; bases outside the gene matches: 5. The CDR3 runs 13 residues. Germline V gene lookup returns CDR1 SQVTM and CDR2 ANQGSEA.

This clonotype qualifies as medium-sized (0.01 to 0.1%). The genes are TRBV4-3 and TRBJ2-3; no clear D. V was shortened by 0 bases and J by 2 bases, with 9 bases between the two germline ends. Germline V gene data show CDR1 as LGHNA and CDR2 as YSLEER. The length of the CDR3 is 15 residues. The CDR3 protein is CASSQDYLYTDTQYF. CDR3 sequence (DNA): TGCGCCAGCAGCCAAGATTACCTTTACACAGATACGCAGTATTTT.

The CDR3 DNA is TGTGCCAGCAGCTTAACCCAGGCCGGCACAGATACGCAGTATTTT. Protein sequence: CASSLTQAGTDTQYF. The chain recombines TRBV7-3 with TRBJ2-3, with D unclear. The V gene's germline CDR1 is SGHTA and CDR2 FQGTGA. The CDR3 has 15 amino acids. The ends were cut back, 0 bases at V and 1 base at J, with 8 bases in the middle.

This chain uses TRBV10-1 with TRBJ2-2; the D call may be TRBD1 or TRBD2 (5 bases each). The CDR3 is 14 amino acids. Germline values: CDR1 WNHNN, CDR2 SYGVQD (reference sequence). V dropped 6 bases and J dropped 5 bases, with 13 bases sitting between them. DNA for the CDR3: TGCGCCAGCAGGTCCGGGACGGGGACCGGGGAGCTGTTTTTT. Amino acid sequence: CASRSGTGTGELFF.

This clonotype was seen at least ten times. A much larger clone differs by one base, so this may be a read error. The rearrangement uses TRBV7-6 and TRBJ2-4; D possibly corresponds to TRBD1 (7 bases). From germline, CDR1 is SGHVS and CDR2 FNYEAQ. The CDR3 length is 17 residues. The chain's CDR3 is CASSLGQGRGAKNLQYF. The DNA for the CDR3 is TGTGCCAGCAGCTTAGGCCAGGGCAGGGGGGCCAAAAACCTTCAGTACTTC. The complete variable domain, with remaining parts taken from reference TRBV7-6 and TRBJ2-4, reads GAGVSQSPRYKVTKRGQDVALRCDPISGHVSLYWYRQALGQGPEFLTYFNYEAQQDKSGLPNDRFSAERPEGSISTLTIQRTEQRDSAMYRCASSLGQGRGAKNLQYFGAGTRLSVL.

The chain links TRBV13 to TRBJ2-7, with D perhaps TRBD1 (6 bases). CDR1 is PRHDT, CDR2 FYEKMQ, per germline (reference sequence). The V and J ends lost 3 bases and 1 base respectively, with 16 bases between them. The CDR3 is 16 residues long. In nucleotides, the CDR3 is TGTGCCAGCAGCTTCGGGAAAGGGGGACCTTCCTACGAGCAGTACTTC. Protein: CASSFGKGGPSYEQYF.

The rearrangement joins TRBV11-2 to TRBJ2-2, with D perhaps matching TRBD1 or TRBD2 (5 bases each). V dropped 1 base and J dropped 9 bases, with 9 bases sitting between them. Germline CDR1 reads SGHAT; CDR2 reads FQNNGV. This CDR3 has 13 residues. CDR3 coding DNA: TGTGCCAGCAGCTTAGGGTGGGACCGGGAGCTGTTTTTT. Residues: CASSLGWDRELFF.

Turning to this clonotype: One end of the junction does not line up with germline, which may come from a read error. The gene calls are TRBV15 and TRBJ2-3, with a weak D call TRBD2 (7 bases). Germline CDR1 reads LNHNV; CDR2 reads YYDKDF (reference sequence). The CDR3 has 18 amino acids. The CDR3, as DNA: TGTGCCACCAGCAGGGATTCCGGGGGGCTAGGCACCACAAATACGCAGTATTTC. This encodes CATSRDSGGLGTTNTQYF.

This clonotype was seen more than once but under ten times. The gene calls are TRBV19 and TRBJ2-5; D unresolved. The CDR3 length is 13 residues. V lost 4 bases and J lost 0, with 6 bases in between. Germline-derived CDR1 and CDR2 are LNHDA and SQIVND (reference sequence). DNA for the CDR3: TGTGCCAGTAGTAGCCAGTACCAAGAGACCCAGTACTTC. Its protein product is CASSSQYQETQYF.

In this sample, this clonotype turned up a few times. V gene TRBV20-1 combines with J gene TRBJ2-7; unclear D gene. From germline, CDR1 is DFQATT and CDR2 SNEGSKA (reference sequence). V lost 2 bases and J 0 bases, leaving 14 bases between the germline ends. The CDR3 has 15 residues. For the CDR3, the DNA is TGCAGTGCTAGAAGTGTTGACACCCTCTCCTACGAGCAGTACTTC. Translating gives CSARSVDTLSYEQYF.

The sample holds one count of this clonotype. The chain combines TRBV7-2 with TRBJ1-4; D is unresolved. With 5 bases removed from V and 3 bases from J, the gap between germline ends came to 13 bases. Per the germline V gene, CDR1 is SGHTA and CDR2 is FQGNSA. The CDR3 extends over 15 amino acids. In nucleotides, the CDR3 is TGTGCCAGCAGCCCTTATGAGAGGCCTAATGAAAAACTGTTTTTT. Amino acid sequence: CASSPYERPNEKLFF.

This clonotype was counted ten times or more. This could be a read error, since a much larger clone is one nucleotide away. This chain uses TRBV5-1 with TRBJ2-7; the D gene is possibly TRBD2 (6 bases). Trimming took 6 bases from V and 5 from J, leaving 24 bases between them. The CDR3 sequence is 16 residues long. Germline V lookup: CDR1 SGHRS, CDR2 YFSETQ. The CDR3 here is CASTSGGYGSSDEQYF. CDR3 DNA sequence: TGCGCCAGCACTTCCGGGGGATACGGGAGCAGCGACGAGCAGTACTTC.

The chain couples TRBV6-1 to TRBJ2-7; a possible D gene is TRBD1 (6 bases). The V end was cut by 1 base, the J end by 5 bases, with 12 bases between. The CDR3 runs 14 residues. The germline V gene encodes CDR1 MNHNS and CDR2 SASEGT. This chain's CDR3 is CASSEVRTENEQYF. CDR3 nucleotides: TGTGCCAGCAGTGAAGTTAGGACAGAGAACGAGCAGTACTTC.

This clonotype qualifies as medium-sized. The rearrangement uses TRBV7-2 and TRBJ2-7; D gene uncertain. With 6 bases removed from V and 6 bases from J, the gap between germline ends came to 18 bases. The CDR3 loop spans 14 amino acids. Germline assignment: CDR1 SGHTA and CDR2 FQGNSA. The CDR3, as DNA: TGTGCCAGCAGTCCTATTATAACGGGTAGCGAGCAGTACTTC. This sequence encodes CASSPIITGSEQYF.